These 11 T cell receptor beta chains originate from one sample sequenced in a study of shared clonotypes between healthy human individuals. Sequenced by immunoSEQ multiplex PCR; TCRdb stores in-frame clones only, minus some. The sample lists over 1.5 million clones, 98% occurring once. Material for sequencing was naive CD4+ T cells sorted from blood. Subset in this sample: CD45RA+ positively selected. Receptors were obtained from a man younger than 45 in good health.

This chain's CDR3 is CTSSQDGAAGNTEAFF. In DNA form, the CDR3 reads TGCACCAGCAGCCAAGATGGGGCAGCGGGGAACACTGAAGCTTTCTTT. The chain carries TRBV1 and TRBJ1-1. TRBV1 is listed as a pseudogene. This CDR3 region has 16 residues.

In DNA form, the CDR3 reads TGCGCCAGCAGTGATGTGGGGAGCACAGATACGCAGTATTTT. As protein: CASSDVGSTDTQYF. This chain uses TRBV10-1 with TRBJ2-3; D is unresolved. CDR3 length: 14 amino acids. The germline V gene encodes CDR1 WNHNN and CDR2 SYGVQD (reference sequence). The germline V and J ends were trimmed by 3 bases and 0 bases, with 7 bases remaining between them.

The genes are TRBV5-1 and TRBJ2-7; weak D call: TRBD1 (6 bases). This CDR3 is built from 13 residues. V dropped 4 bases and J dropped 5 bases, with 13 bases sitting between them. The germline gives CDR1 SGHRS, CDR2 YFSETQ. This CDR3 is CASSHTGSHEQYF. The CDR3 coding sequence is TGCGCCAGCAGCCACACAGGGTCCCACGAGCAGTACTTC.

Concerning this clone itself: Within the sample, other DNA sequences also encode this same CDR3. This rearrangement joins TRBV5-6 to TRBJ2-7, with D possibly being TRBD1 or TRBD2 (5 bases each). Looked up from germline, CDR1 is SGHDT and CDR2 is YYEEEE. The CDR3 contains 14 residues. The V and J ends lost 0 bases and 4 bases respectively, with 11 bases between them. CDR3 nucleotide sequence: TGTGCCAGCAGCTTGGTCGGGACCACTTACGAGCAGTACTTC. It codes for CASSLVGTTYEQYF.

On this clone itself: This sample includes further DNA sequences coding for the same CDR3. The rearrangement uses TRBV5-1 and TRBJ2-1; no definite D call. Germline assignment: CDR1 SGHRS and CDR2 YFSETQ. Trimming stripped 0 bases from V and 4 bases from J, with 8 bases between. CDR3 size: 14 residues. CDR3 bases: TGCGCCAGCAGCTTGGGCGCCGTTTACAATGAGCAGTTCTTC. Translating gives CASSLGAVYNEQFF.

The chain has TRBV28 and TRBJ2-2; no clear D. From germline, CDR1 is MDHEN and CDR2 SYDVKM. Trimming took 5 bases from V and 2 from J, leaving 15 bases between them. The CDR3 is 16 amino acids. The CDR3 is CASSPRRPGNTGELFF. Written as DNA, the CDR3 is TGTGCCAGCAGTCCCCGGAGACCCGGAAACACCGGGGAGCTGTTTTTT.

This clone was observed once. This CDR3 is also generated by other DNA sequences in the sample. V gene TRBV30 combines with J gene TRBJ2-3; D is perhaps TRBD2 (6 bases). CDR3 size: 14 residues. Looked up from germline, CDR1 is GTSNPN and CDR2 is SVGIG (reference sequence). V shed 2 bases and J shed 0 bases, with 9 bases lying between them. CDR3 DNA: TGTGCCTGGAGTCCGGGACTCAGCACAGATACGCAGTATTTT. The encoded protein is CAWSPGLSTDTQYF. The full variable domain, with the rest looked up from reference TRBV30 and TRBJ2-3, is SQTIHQWPATLVQPVGSPLSLECTVEGTSNPNLYWYRQAAGRGLQLLFYSVGIGQISSEVPQNLSASRPQDRQFILSSKKLLLSDSGFYLCAWSPGLSTDTQYFGPGTRLTVL.

The J gene is TRBJ2-5, the V gene TRBV7-8, with TRBD1 as a possible D gene (8 bases). This CDR3 region has 15 residues. Per germline, CDR1 SGHVS and CDR2 FQNEAQ. V was shortened by 1 base and J by 3 bases, with 12 bases between the two germline ends. CDR3 nucleotides: TGTGCCAGCAGCTTAGGGACAGGGAGGGAAGAGACCCAGTACTTC. It yields the protein CASSLGTGREETQYF.

This chain connects TRBV7-3 to TRBJ2-3; 9 bases are shared with TRBD1. Per germline, CDR1 SGHTA and CDR2 FQGTGA. V lost 3 bases to trimming and J lost 3 bases; unmatched junction nucleotides: 4. CDR3 length: 15 residues. For the CDR3, the DNA is TGTGCCAGCAGCTTTAGGACAGGGGTGACAGATACGCAGTATTTT. As protein: CASSFRTGVTDTQYF.

This clone was seen just once. The rearrangement links TRBV28 to TRBJ2-7; tentative D call: TRBD2 (5 bases). The germline CDR1 and CDR2 sequences are MDHEN and SYDVKM. The CDR3 consists of 16 residues. V lost 6 bases and J 3 bases, leaving 21 bases between the germline ends. The CDR3: CASSFPSKTMHYEQYF. The CDR3, as DNA: TGTGCCAGCAGCTTTCCCTCTAAGACTATGCACTACGAGCAGTACTTC.

This sequence joins TRBV2 and TRBJ2-1, with 8 bases fitting TRBD2. The CDR3 length is 20 residues. Trimming removed 8 bases from V and 13 bases from J; junction bases left unmatched: 34. The germline V gene has CDR1 SNHLY and CDR2 FYNNEI. The CDR3 DNA follows: TGTGCCAGCGGACCATTGTTCTTAAGCGGGAGAACAACCCCTACAACCCCCCAGTTCTTC. It codes for CASGPLFLSGRTTPTTPQFF.